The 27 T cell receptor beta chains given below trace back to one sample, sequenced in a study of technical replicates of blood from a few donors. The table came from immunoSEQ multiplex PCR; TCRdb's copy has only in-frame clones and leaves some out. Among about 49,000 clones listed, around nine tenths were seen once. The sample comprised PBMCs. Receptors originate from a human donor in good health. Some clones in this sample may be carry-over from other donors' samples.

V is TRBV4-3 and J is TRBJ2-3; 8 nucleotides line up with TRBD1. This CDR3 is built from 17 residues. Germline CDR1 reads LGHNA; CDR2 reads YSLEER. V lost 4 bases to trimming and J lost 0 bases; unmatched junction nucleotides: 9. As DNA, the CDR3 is TGCGCCAGCAGCCCAACAAGGACAGGGACTAGCACAGATACGCAGTATTTT. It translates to CASSPTRTGTSTDTQYF.

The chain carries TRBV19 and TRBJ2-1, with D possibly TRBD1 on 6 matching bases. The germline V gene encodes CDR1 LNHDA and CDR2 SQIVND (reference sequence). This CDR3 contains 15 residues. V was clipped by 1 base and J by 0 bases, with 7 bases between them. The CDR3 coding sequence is TGTGCCAGTAGTATAGGGGACAACTCCTACAATGAGCAGTTCTTC. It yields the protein CASSIGDNSYNEQFF.

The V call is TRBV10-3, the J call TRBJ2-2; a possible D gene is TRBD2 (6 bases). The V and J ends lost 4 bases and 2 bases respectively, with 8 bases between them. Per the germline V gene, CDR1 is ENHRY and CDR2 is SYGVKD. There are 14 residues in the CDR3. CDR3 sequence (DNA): TGTGCCATCAGTGTCGGGACTAACACCGGGGAGCTGTTTTTT. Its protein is CAISVGTNTGELFF.

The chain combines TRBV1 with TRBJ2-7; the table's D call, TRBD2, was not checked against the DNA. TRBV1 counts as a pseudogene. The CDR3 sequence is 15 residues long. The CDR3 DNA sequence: TGCACCAGCAGCCAAGAGTCGGAGGGAACCTACGAGCAGTACTTC. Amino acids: CTSSQESEGTYEQYF.

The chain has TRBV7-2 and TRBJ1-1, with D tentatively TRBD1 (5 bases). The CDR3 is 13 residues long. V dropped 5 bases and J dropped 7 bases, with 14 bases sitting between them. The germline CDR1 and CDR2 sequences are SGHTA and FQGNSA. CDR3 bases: TGTGCCAGCAGCCCGACCGGGGGACTTGAAGCTTTCTTT. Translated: CASSPTGGLEAFF.

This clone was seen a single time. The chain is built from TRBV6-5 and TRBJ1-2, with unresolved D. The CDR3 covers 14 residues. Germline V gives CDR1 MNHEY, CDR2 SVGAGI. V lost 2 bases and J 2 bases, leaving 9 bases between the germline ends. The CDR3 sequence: CASSYSEANYGYTF. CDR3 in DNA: TGTGCCAGCAGTTACAGCGAAGCCAACTATGGCTACACCTTC.

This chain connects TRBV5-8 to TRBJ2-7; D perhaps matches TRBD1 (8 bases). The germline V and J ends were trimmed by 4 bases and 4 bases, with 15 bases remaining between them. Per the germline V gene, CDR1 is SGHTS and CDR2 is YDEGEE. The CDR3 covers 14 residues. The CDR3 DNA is TGTGCCAGCAGCATGGACAGGGAGGGATACGAGCAGTACTTC. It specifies CASSMDREGYEQYF.

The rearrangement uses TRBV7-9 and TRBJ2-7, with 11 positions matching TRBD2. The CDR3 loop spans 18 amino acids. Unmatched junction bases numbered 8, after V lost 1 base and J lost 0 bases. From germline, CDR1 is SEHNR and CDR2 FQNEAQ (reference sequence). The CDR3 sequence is CASSLGTSGGPNSYEQYF. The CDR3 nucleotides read TGTGCCAGCAGCTTAGGTACTAGCGGGGGCCCGAACTCCTACGAGCAGTACTTC.

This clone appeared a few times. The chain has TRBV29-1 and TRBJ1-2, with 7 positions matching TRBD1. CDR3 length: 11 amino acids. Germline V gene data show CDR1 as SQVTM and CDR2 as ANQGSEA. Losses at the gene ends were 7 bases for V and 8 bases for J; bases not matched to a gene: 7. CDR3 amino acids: CSAGTDLGYTF. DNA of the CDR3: TGCAGCGCTGGGACAGACTTAGGCTACACCTTC. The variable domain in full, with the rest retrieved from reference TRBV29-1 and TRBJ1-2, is SAVISQKPSRDICQRGTSLTIQCQVDSQVTMMFWYRQQPGQSLTLIATANQGSEATYESGFVIDKFPISRPNLTFSTLTVSNMSPEDSSIYLCSAGTDLGYTFGSGTRLTVV.

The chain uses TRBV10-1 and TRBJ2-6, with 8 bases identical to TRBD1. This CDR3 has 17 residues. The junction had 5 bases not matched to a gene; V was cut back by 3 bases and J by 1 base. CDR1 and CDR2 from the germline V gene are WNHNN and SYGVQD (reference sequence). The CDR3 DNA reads TGCGCCAGCAGTGATGCAGGGGGCGCTTCTGGGGCCAACGTCCTGACTTTC. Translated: CASSDAGGASGANVLTF.

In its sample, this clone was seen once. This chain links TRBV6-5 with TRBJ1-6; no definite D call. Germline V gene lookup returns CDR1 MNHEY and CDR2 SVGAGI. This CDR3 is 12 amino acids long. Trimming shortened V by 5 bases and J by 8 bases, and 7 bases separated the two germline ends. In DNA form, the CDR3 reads TGTGCCAGCAGTAACCGGGATTCACCCCTCCACTTT. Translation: CASSNRDSPLHF.

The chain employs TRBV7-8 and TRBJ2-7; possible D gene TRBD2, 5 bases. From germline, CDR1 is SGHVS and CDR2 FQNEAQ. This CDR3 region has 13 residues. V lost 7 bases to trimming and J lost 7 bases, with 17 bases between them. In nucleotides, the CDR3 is TGTGCCAGCACCCCGGAGTTAGCGAGGGAGCAGTACTTC. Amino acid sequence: CASTPELAREQYF.

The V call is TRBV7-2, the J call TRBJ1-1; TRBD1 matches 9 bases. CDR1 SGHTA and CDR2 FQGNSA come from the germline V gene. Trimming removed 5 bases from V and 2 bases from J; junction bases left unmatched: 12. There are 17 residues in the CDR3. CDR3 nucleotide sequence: TGTGCCAGCAGCCTTGGACAGGGGCTATTTTATAACACTGAAGCTTTCTTT. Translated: CASSLGQGLFYNTEAFF.

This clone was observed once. This CDR3 reads CASSQGLGIDEQYF. The CDR3 nucleotides are TGTGCCAGCAGCCAAGGGCTAGGAATCGACGAGCAGTACTTC. The chain joins TRBV4-2 to TRBJ2-7; D call uncertain. Germline-derived CDR1 and CDR2 are LGHNA and YNFKEQ. The V end lost 1 base, the J end lost 5 bases, and 12 bases lay between the germline ends. This CDR3 has 14 residues.

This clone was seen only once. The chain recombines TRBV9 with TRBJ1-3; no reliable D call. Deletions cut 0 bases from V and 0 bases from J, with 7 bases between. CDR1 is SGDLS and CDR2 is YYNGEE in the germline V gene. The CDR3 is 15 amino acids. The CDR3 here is CASSVDTFSGNTIYF. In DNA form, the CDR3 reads TGTGCCAGCAGCGTAGACACCTTCTCTGGAAACACCATATATTTT.

DNA for the CDR3: TGCAGCGCAGGGACTAGCGGTAGCACAGATACGCAGTATTTT. As protein: CSAGTSGSTDTQYF. The rearrangement uses TRBV29-1 and TRBJ2-3; 11 bases agree with TRBD2. V lost 7 bases, J lost 0 bases, and 3 bases stayed unmatched. CDR1 and CDR2 from the germline V gene are SQVTM and ANQGSEA. This CDR3 is 14 amino acids long.

CDR3 region: CASSAADRVVELFF. The CDR3 nucleotides read TGTGCCAGCAGCGCGGCGGACAGGGTGGTAGAGCTGTTTTTT. V is TRBV7-8 and J is TRBJ2-2; 8 bases are a match to TRBD1. Germline V gene lookup returns CDR1 SGHVS and CDR2 FQNEAQ. V was pared by 5 bases and J by 11 bases, with 10 bases of the junction left unmatched. The length of the CDR3 is 14 residues.

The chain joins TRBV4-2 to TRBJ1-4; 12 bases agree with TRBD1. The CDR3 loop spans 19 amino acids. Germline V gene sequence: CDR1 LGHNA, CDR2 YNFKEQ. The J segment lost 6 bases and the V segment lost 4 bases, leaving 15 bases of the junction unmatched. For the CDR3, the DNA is TGTGCCAGCAGCCGACCAACCGGGACAGGGGGCGTCTATGATGAAAAACTGTTTTTT. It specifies CASSRPTGTGGVYDEKLFF.

As DNA, the CDR3 is TGTGCCATCGGGACAGGGGACTCACCCCTCCACTTT. Translation: CAIGTGDSPLHF. The V and J genes are TRBV10-3 and TRBJ1-6, with 10 bases fitting TRBD1. The CDR3 totals 12 residues. Trimming cost V 8 bases and J 10 bases; bases outside gene matches: 2. Germline CDR1 reads ENHRY; CDR2 reads SYGVKD.

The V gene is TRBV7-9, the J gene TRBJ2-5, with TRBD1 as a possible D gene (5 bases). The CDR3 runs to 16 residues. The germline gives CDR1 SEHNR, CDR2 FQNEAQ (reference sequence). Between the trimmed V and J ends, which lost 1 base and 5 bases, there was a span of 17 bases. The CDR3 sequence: CASSLGFGRAPETQYF. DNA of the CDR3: TGTGCCAGCAGCTTAGGTTTTGGCAGGGCGCCGGAGACCCAGTACTTC.

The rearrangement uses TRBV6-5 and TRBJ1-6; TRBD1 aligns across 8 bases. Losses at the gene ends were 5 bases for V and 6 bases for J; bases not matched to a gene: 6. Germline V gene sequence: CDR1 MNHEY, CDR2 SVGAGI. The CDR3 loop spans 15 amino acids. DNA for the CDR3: TGTGCCAGCAGTACAGGGACAGGACTTAATTCACCCCTCCACTTT. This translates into CASSTGTGLNSPLHF.

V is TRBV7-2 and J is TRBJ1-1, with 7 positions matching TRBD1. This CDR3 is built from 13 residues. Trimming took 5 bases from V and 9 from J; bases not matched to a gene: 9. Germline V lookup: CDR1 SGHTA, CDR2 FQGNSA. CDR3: CASSQRQGDQAFF. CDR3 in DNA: TGTGCCAGCAGCCAAAGACAGGGTGATCAAGCTTTCTTT.

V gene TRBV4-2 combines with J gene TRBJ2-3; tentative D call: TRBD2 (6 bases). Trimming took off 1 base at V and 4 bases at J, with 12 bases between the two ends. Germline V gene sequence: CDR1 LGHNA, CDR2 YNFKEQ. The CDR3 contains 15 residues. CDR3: CASSQVAGSSDTQYF. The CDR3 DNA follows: TGTGCCAGCAGCCAAGTCGCGGGAAGCTCAGATACGCAGTATTTT.

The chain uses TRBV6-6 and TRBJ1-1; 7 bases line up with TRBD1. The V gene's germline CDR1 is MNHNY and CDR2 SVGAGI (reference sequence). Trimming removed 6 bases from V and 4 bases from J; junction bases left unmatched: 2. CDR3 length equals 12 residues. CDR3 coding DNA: TGTGCCAGCAGCAGGGACAGCACTGAAGCTTTCTTT. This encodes CASSRDSTEAFF.

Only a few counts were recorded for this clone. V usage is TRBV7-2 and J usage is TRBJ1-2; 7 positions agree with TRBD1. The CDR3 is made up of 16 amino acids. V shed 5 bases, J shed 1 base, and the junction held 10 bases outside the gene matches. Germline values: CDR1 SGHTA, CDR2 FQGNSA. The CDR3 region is CASSQFSGGSNYGYTF. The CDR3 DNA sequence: TGTGCCAGCAGCCAATTTTCAGGGGGGAGTAACTATGGCTACACCTTC.

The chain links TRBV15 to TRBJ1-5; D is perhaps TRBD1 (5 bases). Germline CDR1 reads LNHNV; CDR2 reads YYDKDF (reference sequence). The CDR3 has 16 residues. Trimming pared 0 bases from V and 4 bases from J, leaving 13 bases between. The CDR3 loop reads CATSRDRFGGNQPQHF. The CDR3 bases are TGTGCCACCAGCAGAGATCGGTTTGGGGGGAATCAGCCCCAGCATTTT. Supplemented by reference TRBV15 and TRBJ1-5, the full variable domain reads DAMVIQNPRYQVTQFGKPVTLSCSQTLNHNVMYWYQQKSSQAPKLLFHYYDKDFNNEADTPDNFQSRRPNTSFCFLDIRSPGLGDTAMYLCATSRDRFGGNQPQHFGDGTRLSIL.

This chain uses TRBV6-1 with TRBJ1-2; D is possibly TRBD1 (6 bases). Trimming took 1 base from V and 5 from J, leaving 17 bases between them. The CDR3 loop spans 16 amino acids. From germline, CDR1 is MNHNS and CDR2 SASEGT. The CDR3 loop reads CASSEGGQFLGYGYTF. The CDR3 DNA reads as TGTGCCAGCAGTGAAGGAGGACAGTTTTTAGGGTATGGCTACACCTTC.